Included here is one T cell receptor (beta chain) sequence, with context. Its antigen remains unidentified. Germline V gene lookup returns CDR1 GTSNPN and CDR2 SVGIG (reference sequence). Trimming took 3 bases from V and 4 from J, leaving 12 bases between them. CDR3 size: 13 residues. The data belong to a study of OX40 agonist ivuxolimab in advanced cancers. At the level of the study: Hepatocellular carcinoma, melanoma, renal cell or head and neck cancer occurred in dose-escalation patients.

Study findings and constraints: There were, on average, more expanded clones in CD8+ T cells than in CD4+.

Assay used: immunoSEQ multiplex PCR; TCRdb lists only in-frame clones, some missing. The sample gives fewer than 70,000 clones, around 84% of which show up once; roughly 1.9% is in the top ten. The sample here was CD4+ or CD8+ T cells sorted from blood, taken in a trial of the OX40 agonist ivuxolimab. The TCR was taken from an adult with an advanced solid tumor such as melanoma, head and neck, liver or kidney cancer. The chain has TRBV30 and TRBJ1-2, with D possibly being TRBD1 (5 bases). This CDR3 is CAWRRGGLYGYTF. CDR3 DNA sequence: TGTGCCTGGAGAAGGGGAGGGCTCTATGGCTACACCTTC.